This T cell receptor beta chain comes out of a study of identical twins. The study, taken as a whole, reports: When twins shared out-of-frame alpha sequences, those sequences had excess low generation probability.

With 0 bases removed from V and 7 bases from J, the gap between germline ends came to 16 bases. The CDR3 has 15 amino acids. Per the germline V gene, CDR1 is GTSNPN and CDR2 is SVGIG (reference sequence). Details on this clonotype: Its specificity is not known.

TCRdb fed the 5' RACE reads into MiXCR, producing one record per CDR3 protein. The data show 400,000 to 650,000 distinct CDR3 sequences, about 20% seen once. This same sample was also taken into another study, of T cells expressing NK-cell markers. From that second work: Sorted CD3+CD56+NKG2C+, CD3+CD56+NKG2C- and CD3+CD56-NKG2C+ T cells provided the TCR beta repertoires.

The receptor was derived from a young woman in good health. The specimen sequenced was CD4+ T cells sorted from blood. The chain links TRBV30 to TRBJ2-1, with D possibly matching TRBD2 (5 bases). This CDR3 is CAWSVIGLLGNEQFF. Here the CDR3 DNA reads TGTGCCTGGAGTGTAATCGGACTCCTCGGGAATGAGCAGTTCTTC.